In its sample, the clone carrying this T cell receptor (beta chain) was seen a few times. Its target is not known. This specimen comes from a study of PD-1 blockade in classical Hodgkin lymphoma. Whole-study results and caveats: While CD8+ TCR diversity did not rise significantly by C4D1, CD4+ TCR diversity did.

Some clones are missing from TCRdb's copy, which holds only in-frame ones; the method was immunoSEQ multiplex PCR. In the table there are 25,000 to 30,000 clones, about four fifths of which are singletons. Looked up from germline, CDR1 is SQVTM and CDR2 is ANQGSEA. This CDR3 contains 13 residues. The V gene lost 6 bases and the J gene lost 0 bases, with 12 bases spanning the gap. This sample's time point: cycle 4 day 1 (C4D1), after five to seven weeks of nivolumab. Every patient was affected by relapse after autologous stem cell transplantation, while exposure to brentuximab vedotin was not uniform.

The receptor was derived from a human donor with classical Hodgkin lymphoma. The chain joins TRBV29-1 to TRBJ2-7, with unresolved D. This specimen was peripheral blood mononuclear cells (PBMCs), taken before the fourth cycle of nivolumab. CDR3 residues: CSVVDSSSYEQYF. CDR3 DNA: TGCAGCGTAGTTGACTCCAGCTCCTACGAGCAGTACTTC.